This T cell receptor beta chain was documented in a study of regulatory and conventional T cells in RAG deficiency. Repertoires were generated with immunoSEQ multiplex PCR, while TCRdb's copy carries only in-frame clones and drops some. The sample contains about 30,000 clones, around nine tenths of which appear only once. Regulatory T cells were sorted from blood as CD4+ CD25-high CD127-low cells. V trimming: 1 base; J trimming: 2 bases; junction bases outside the gene matches: 2. The CDR3 consists of 14 residues. Per germline, CDR1 LGHNT and CDR2 FRNRAP. Another study also made use of these data, one on regulatory T cells. That publication notes: The primer mix had 52 TRBV and 13 TRBJ primers.

The receptor's source is a human donor in good health. The sequenced sample was Tregs sorted from blood. J is TRBJ2-7 and V is TRBV12-5; 7 bases fit TRBD1. CDR3 region: CASGLGQGAYEQYF. CDR3 nucleotide sequence: TGTGCTAGTGGTTTGGGGCAGGGGGCCTACGAGCAGTACTTC.